This record looks at one T cell receptor beta chain sequence and its context. Its cognate antigen is unknown. A second PCR of roughly 7 to 11 cycles used a sample-barcoded 5' primer and a J-beta primer mix. TCRdb redid the calling of the 5' RACE reads with MiXCR, one entry per CDR3 protein. The table lists around 1,500,000 distinct CDR3 sequences, approximately 28% of them singletons. The source of the sample is a study of blood T cells in healthy people across ages. Findings and limits, study-wide: Observed TCR beta diversity per million T cells went down as age went up. This fall followed a roughly linear course with age. There were more naive CD4+ cells and higher diversity in long-lived donors than in aged donors. TCR beta diversity was tightly associated with the proportion of naive T cells.

PBMCs, at least 6.5 million per sample, were isolated. This TCR derives from a woman in her 30s in good health. Sequenced input: blood.

CDR3: CASSEGWESYNEQFF. The DNA for the CDR3 is TGTGCCAGCAGTGAGGGGTGGGAGTCGTACAATGAGCAGTTCTTC. The rearrangement links TRBV25-1 to TRBJ2-1, with a possible D match to TRBD2 (5 bases). Germline assignment: CDR1 MGHDK and CDR2 SYGVNS. V lost 3 bases to trimming and J lost 4 bases, with 13 bases between them. CDR3 length: 15 residues.